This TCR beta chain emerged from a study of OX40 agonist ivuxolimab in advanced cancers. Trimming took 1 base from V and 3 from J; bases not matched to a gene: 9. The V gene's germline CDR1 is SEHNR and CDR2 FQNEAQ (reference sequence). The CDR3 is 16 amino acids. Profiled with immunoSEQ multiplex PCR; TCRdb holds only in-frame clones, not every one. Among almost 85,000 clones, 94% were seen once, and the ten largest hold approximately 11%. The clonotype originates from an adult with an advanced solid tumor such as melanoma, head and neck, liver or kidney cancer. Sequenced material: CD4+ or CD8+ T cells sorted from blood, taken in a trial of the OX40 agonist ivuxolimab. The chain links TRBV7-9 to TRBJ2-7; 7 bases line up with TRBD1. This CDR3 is CASSLDSGTDYYEQYF. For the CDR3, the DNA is TGTGCCAGCAGCTTAGATTCCGGGACAGACTACTACGAGCAGTACTTC.